This TCR beta chain was identified in a study of T-cell reconstitution after alpha-beta-depleted transplantation in children. Study-wide findings and caveats: About two months after transplant, alpha-beta T cells reportedly came from several hundred expanded graft clones. The study traced high day-60 TCRbeta diversity in some patients to surviving recipient T cells and thymic progenitors. At the one-year point after transplant, T-cell counts and TCRbeta diversity were found to come mostly from T cells that had been newly produced.

This clonotype was picked up a small number of times. What it binds is unknown. The authors prepared the TCRbeta library with unique molecular identifiers. TCRdb redid the calling of the PCR reads with MiXCR, one entry per CDR3 protein. The top ten clones hold roughly 0.84% of a sample with around 700,000 distinct CDR3 sequences, around 13% of them seen once. The sequence came from a girl aged 2 to 9 with congenital amegakaryocytic thrombocytopenia, due to receive a stem cell transplant. The material sequenced was PBMCs, taken before TCRalphabeta/CD19-depleted stem cell transplant.

The CDR3 coding sequence is TGCGCCAGCAGCTTCTACAGCGGGGGACGTCAAGAGACCCAGTACTTC. Translating it yields CASSFYSGGRQETQYF. The chain has TRBV5-1 and TRBJ2-5; 8 bases map to TRBD2. CDR1 and CDR2 (germline): SGHRS, YFSETQ. The CDR3 is made up of 16 amino acids. Trimming took 2 bases from V and 2 from J; bases not matched to a gene: 8.